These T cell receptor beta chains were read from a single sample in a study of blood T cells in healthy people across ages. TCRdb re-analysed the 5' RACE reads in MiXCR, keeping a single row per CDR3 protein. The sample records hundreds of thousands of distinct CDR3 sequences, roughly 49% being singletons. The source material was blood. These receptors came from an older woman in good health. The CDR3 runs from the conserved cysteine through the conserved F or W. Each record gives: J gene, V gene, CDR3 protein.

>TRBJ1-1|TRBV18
CASSPTSELRAEAFF
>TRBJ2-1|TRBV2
CASDRLADRYYNEQFF
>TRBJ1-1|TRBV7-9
CASSLAVATEAFF
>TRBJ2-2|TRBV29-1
CSVEYAGQGKTGELFF
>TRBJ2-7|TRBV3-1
CASSPQGNSYEQYF
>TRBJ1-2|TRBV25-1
CASKDRGEGYTF
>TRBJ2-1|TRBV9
CASSVLPTSDEQFF
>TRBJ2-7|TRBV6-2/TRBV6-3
CASHSGKTYEQYF
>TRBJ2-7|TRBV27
CASSAPSGRVYEQYF
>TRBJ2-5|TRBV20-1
CSGGDPSAETQYF
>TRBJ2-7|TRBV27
CASSFLVSYEQYF
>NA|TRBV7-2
CASSLRTGLGYEQYF
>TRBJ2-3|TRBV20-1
CSATRSGTLGNTQYF
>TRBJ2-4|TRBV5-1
CASSLDGREGGQYF
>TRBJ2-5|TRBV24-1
CATSDLLAGETQYF
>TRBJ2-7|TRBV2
CASSIRAYEQYF
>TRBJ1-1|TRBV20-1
CSAPDRTGNTEAFF
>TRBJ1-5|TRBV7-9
CASSAGDRGTGQPQHF
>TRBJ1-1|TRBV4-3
CASSFRPENTEAFF
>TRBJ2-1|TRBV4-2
CASSLRGPVPYNEQFF
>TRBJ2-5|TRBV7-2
CASSKTSPRWETQYF
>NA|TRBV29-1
CSVEMGSRHNEQYF
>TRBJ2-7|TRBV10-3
CAISEGGEQYF
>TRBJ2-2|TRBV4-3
CASSRGLANTGELFF
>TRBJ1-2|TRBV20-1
CSAPDRRNYGYTF
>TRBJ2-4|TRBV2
CASRKGGAAKNIQYF
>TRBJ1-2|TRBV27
CASSLKGGGNYGYTF
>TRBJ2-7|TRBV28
CASRWKGGQGYEQYF
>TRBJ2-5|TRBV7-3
CASSLNWGTSVPYF
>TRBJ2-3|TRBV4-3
CASSQDSAARTDTQYF
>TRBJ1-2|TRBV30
CAWAGTGNGYTF
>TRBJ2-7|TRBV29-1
CSVSLGLWYEQYF
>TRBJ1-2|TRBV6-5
CASTMWTGGPWGYTF
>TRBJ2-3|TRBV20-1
CSARVSGPDTQYF
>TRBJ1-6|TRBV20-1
CSANKQVTLHF
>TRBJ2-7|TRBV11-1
CASSGTGANDEQYF
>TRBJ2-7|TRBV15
CATSRDLTEGNEQYF
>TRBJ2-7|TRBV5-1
CASSEGTDPEQYF
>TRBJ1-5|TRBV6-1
CASSEGPQGLQPQHF
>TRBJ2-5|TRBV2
CASTGTSGYRETQYF
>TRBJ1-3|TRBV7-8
CASSPLHDSLSGNTIYF
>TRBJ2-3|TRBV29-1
CSVVRDRGTDTQYF
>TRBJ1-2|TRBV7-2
CASSRPGQGYGYTF
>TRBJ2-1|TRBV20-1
CSAPPVGSYNEQFF
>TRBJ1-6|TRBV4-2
CASSQDGARNSPLHF
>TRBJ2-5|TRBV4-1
CASSQVRGGQETQYF
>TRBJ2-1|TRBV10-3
CAITTGESYNEQFF
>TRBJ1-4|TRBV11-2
CASSSYEKLFF